This T cell receptor (beta chain) was documented in a study of PD-L1 blockade in urothelial cancer. Study details: From about 2014, patients received atezolizumab, given as 1,200 mg intravenously every 3 weeks. About 90% of the roughly 29 patients were men with bladder-origin urothelial cancer. Analyses were performed on blood at 3 weeks after treatment start (the second dose) and at 6 weeks.

The CDR3 has 15 amino acids. CDR1 MGHRA and CDR2 YSYEKL come from the germline V gene. V was clipped by 1 base and J by 6 bases; unmatched bases: 3. The time point denotes: peripheral blood 6 weeks after treatment start. Patient sample counts ranged from 1 to 8, pretreatment and on-treatment. Assay: immunoSEQ multiplex PCR; the TCRdb copy retains only in-frame clones and omits some. The sample shows around 30,000 clones, 80% to 85% of them seen only once. The rearrangement uses TRBV4-1 and TRBJ1-4; 9 positions match TRBD1. This clonotype was obtained from a man aged 70 or older with urothelial cancer. Sequences were derived from PBMCs, sampled around atezolizumab (anti-PD-L1) treatment. The CDR3 DNA reads TGCGCCAGCAGCCAAGGGACAGGGGAGTATGAAAAACTGTTTTTT. Protein product: CASSQGTGEYEKLFF.